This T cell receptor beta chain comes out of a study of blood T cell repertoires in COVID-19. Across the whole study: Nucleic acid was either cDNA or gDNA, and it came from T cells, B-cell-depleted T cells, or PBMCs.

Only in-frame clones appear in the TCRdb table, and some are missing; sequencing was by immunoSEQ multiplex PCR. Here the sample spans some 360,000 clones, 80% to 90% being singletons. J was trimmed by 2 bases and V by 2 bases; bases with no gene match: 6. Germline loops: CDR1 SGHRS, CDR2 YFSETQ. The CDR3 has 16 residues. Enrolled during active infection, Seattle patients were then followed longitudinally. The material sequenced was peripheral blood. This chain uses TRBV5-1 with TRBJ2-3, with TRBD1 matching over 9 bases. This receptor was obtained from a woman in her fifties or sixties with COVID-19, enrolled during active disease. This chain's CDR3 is CASSLQGAGVTDTQYF. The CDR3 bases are TGCGCCAGCAGCTTACAGGGGGCAGGGGTCACAGATACGCAGTATTTT.